Each of the 22 T cell receptor beta chains below was sequenced from the same sample in a study of control samples from healthy donors and cancer patients. The method was immunoSEQ multiplex PCR; TCRdb's version includes in-frame clones alone and lacks a portion of them. The sample includes about 130,000 clones, roughly 92% of them seen just once. Material for sequencing was blood. Receptors originate from a man aged 18 to 29 in good health.

The chain carries TRBV11-2 and TRBJ2-3, with 10 bases lining up with TRBD2. Germline V gene lookup returns CDR1 SGHAT and CDR2 FQNNGV. This CDR3 is 15 amino acids long. With V trimmed by 4 bases and J by 3 bases, 4 bases remained unmatched. For the CDR3, the DNA is TGTGCCAGCAGCTCCGAAGCGGGGGGGACAGATACGCAGTATTTT. It translates to CASSSEAGGTDTQYF.

The gene calls are TRBV6-1 and TRBJ1-5; D unresolved. The V end lost 0 bases, the J end lost 0 bases, and 6 bases lay between the germline ends. Germline V lookup: CDR1 MNHNS, CDR2 SASEGT. CDR3 size: 15 residues. The CDR3 reads CASSEATHSNQPQHF. The CDR3 bases are TGTGCCAGCAGTGAAGCGACACATAGCAATCAGCCCCAGCATTTT.

The chain is built from TRBV9 and TRBJ2-2; D not certain. V lost 0 bases and J 5 bases, leaving 5 bases between the germline ends. The CDR3 is 13 residues long. Germline V gene data show CDR1 as SGDLS and CDR2 as YYNGEE. This CDR3 reads CASSVGSTGELFF. CDR3 DNA: TGTGCCAGCAGCGTAGGCTCAACCGGGGAGCTGTTTTTT.

This clone was seen a few times. The chain has TRBV15 and TRBJ2-1; no firm D call. From germline, CDR1 is LNHNV and CDR2 YYDKDF (reference sequence). This CDR3 contains 14 residues. Trimming shortened V by 3 bases and J by 6 bases, and 12 bases separated the two germline ends. The CDR3 sequence: CATSRPARSNEQFF. The CDR3 DNA is TGTGCCACCAGCAGGCCGGCCCGGAGCAATGAGCAGTTCTTC. The complete variable domain, with remaining parts taken from reference TRBV15 and TRBJ2-1, reads DAMVIQNPRYQVTQFGKPVTLSCSQTLNHNVMYWYQQKSSQAPKLLFHYYDKDFNNEADTPDNFQSRRPNTSFCFLDIRSPGLGDTAMYLCATSRPARSNEQFFGPGTRLTVL.

The gene calls are TRBV5-1 and TRBJ1-2; D gene uncertain. V was clipped by 0 bases and J by 4 bases, with 7 bases between them. CDR3 size: 13 residues. Germline CDR1 SGHRS, CDR2 YFSETQ. The CDR3 spells CASSLVGSYGYTF. The CDR3 coding sequence is TGCGCCAGCAGCTTGGTTGGGTCCTATGGCTACACCTTC.

This clone occurred once. V and J are TRBV3-1 (or the pseudogene TRBV3-2) and TRBJ2-2; D is unresolved. Germline CDR1 LGHDT, CDR2 YNNKEL (reference sequence). The CDR3 is made up of 15 amino acids. V shed 0 bases and J shed 0 bases, with 5 bases lying between them. CDR3 residues: CASSQEWANTGELFF. In DNA, the CDR3 is TGTGCCAGCAGCCAAGAATGGGCGAACACCGGGGAGCTGTTTTTT.

V is TRBV10-2 and J is TRBJ2-2, with 9 positions matching TRBD2. Germline V gene sequence: CDR1 WSHSY, CDR2 SAAADI. The V segment lost 5 bases and the J segment 7 bases; nucleotides outside the gene matches: 8. The CDR3 is made up of 15 amino acids. In DNA form, the CDR3 reads TGCGCCAGCAGTCCTGAAGCGGGGGGTCTCGGGGAGCTGTTTTTT. Its protein product is CASSPEAGGLGELFF.

The J gene is TRBJ1-4, the V gene TRBV7-9; 7 bases map to TRBD1. V gave up 5 bases and J gave up 6 bases; unmatched junction bases: 9. The CDR3 is 15 amino acids. Germline V gives CDR1 SEHNR, CDR2 FQNEAQ (reference sequence). CDR3 sequence: CASSAPTGLDEKLFF. The CDR3 nucleotides are TGTGCCAGCAGCGCTCCGACAGGGCTCGATGAAAAACTGTTTTTT.

The rearrangement uses TRBV6-5 and TRBJ2-5, with 8 bases aligning to TRBD1. The CDR3 is 13 residues long. CDR1 and CDR2 (germline): MNHEY, SVGAGI. V lost 8 bases and J lost 4; bases outside the gene matches: 6. The CDR3 coding sequence is TGTGCCAGCCGATGGACAGGGAGAGAGACCCAGTACTTC. It is translated as CASRWTGRETQYF.

The chain combines TRBV4-2 with TRBJ2-2, with 9 bases aligning to TRBD1. CDR1 LGHNA and CDR2 YNFKEQ come from the germline V gene. J was trimmed by 5 bases and V by 4 bases; bases with no gene match: 8. This CDR3 has 16 amino acids. The CDR3 sequence: CASSPHRDRETGELFF. The CDR3 nucleotides read TGTGCCAGCAGCCCGCATAGGGACAGGGAAACCGGGGAGCTGTTTTTT.

The chain joins TRBV12-3 or TRBV12-4 to TRBJ1-2; TRBD1 might be the D (6 bases). The CDR3 consists of 13 residues. The ends were cut back, 6 bases at V and 8 bases at J, with 16 bases in the middle. The CDR3 DNA follows: TGTGCCAGCAGCAGAGGACAGATCTACGGCTACACCTTC. It translates to CASSRGQIYGYTF.

The chain uses TRBV12-5 and TRBJ2-3; D may be TRBD2 (5 bases). The CDR3 is 16 residues long. Trimming took off 2 bases at V and 6 bases at J, with 18 bases between the two ends. Germline CDR1 LGHNT, CDR2 FRNRAP. The CDR3 DNA is TGTGCTAGTGGTTTGTCCCTAGCACCGATCGTGGATACGCAGTATTTT. Translation: CASGLSLAPIVDTQYF.

The chain has TRBV7-6 and TRBJ2-5; no clear D gene. The germline V gene has CDR1 SGHVS and CDR2 FNYEAQ. The CDR3 has 13 amino acids. V lost 2 bases to trimming and J lost 2 bases, with 6 bases between them. The CDR3: CASSLPDQETQYF. The CDR3, as DNA: TGTGCCAGCAGCTTACCCGATCAAGAGACCCAGTACTTC.

Details on this clone: Other nucleotide sequences in the sample specify the same CDR3. The J gene is TRBJ2-6, the V gene TRBV9; weak D call: TRBD1 (5 bases). CDR3 size: 15 residues. V lost 0 bases and J lost 2, with 6 bases in between. CDR1 is SGDLS and CDR2 is YYNGEE in the germline V gene. For the CDR3, the DNA is TGTGCCAGCAGCGTAGTAGGGGCTGGGGCCAACGTCCTGACTTTC. Amino acid sequence: CASSVVGAGANVLTF.

This sequence joins TRBV3-1 (or the pseudogene TRBV3-2) and TRBJ1-4; no clear D gene. From germline, CDR1 is LGHDT and CDR2 YNNKEL (reference sequence). The CDR3 runs to 16 residues. With 0 bases removed from V and 3 bases from J, the gap between germline ends came to 11 bases. The CDR3 loop reads CASSQDRWAANEKLFF. DNA for the CDR3: TGTGCCAGCAGCCAAGATAGGTGGGCTGCTAATGAAAAACTGTTTTTT.

The rearrangement uses TRBV7-2 and TRBJ2-7, with 7 bases fitting TRBD1. Germline-derived CDR1 and CDR2 are SGHTA and FQGNSA. V dropped 5 bases and J dropped 7; count of bases not matched to a gene: 5. This CDR3 has 12 amino acids. CDR3: CASSVQGNEQYF. Written as DNA, the CDR3 is TGTGCCAGCAGCGTACAGGGGAATGAGCAGTACTTC.

The count of this clone is one. J is TRBJ1-2 and V is TRBV13; D remains ambiguous. Germline assignment: CDR1 PRHDT and CDR2 FYEKMQ (reference sequence). Trimming shortened V by 2 bases and J by 2 bases, and 18 bases separated the two germline ends. The CDR3 has 17 residues. CDR3 nucleotides: TGTGCCAGCAGCTTAATGGGCCAAGGCAGCCTAAACTATGGCTACACCTTC. Its translation: CASSLMGQGSLNYGYTF.

The chain joins TRBV5-4 to TRBJ1-1, with TRBD1 as a possible D gene (5 bases). Germline V gene data show CDR1 as SGHNT and CDR2 as YYREEE (reference sequence). V gave up 1 base and J gave up 4 bases, with 11 bases separating them. This CDR3 has 14 amino acids. The CDR3 DNA follows: TGTGCCAGCAGCTTGTGGACCGGGGGCACTGAAGCTTTCTTT. Protein: CASSLWTGGTEAFF.

This sequence joins TRBV19 and TRBJ1-3; TRBD1 matches at 7 bases. V gave up 3 bases and J gave up 1 base; unmatched junction bases: 3. The CDR3 consists of 15 residues. CDR1 is LNHDA and CDR2 is SQIVND in the germline V gene (reference sequence). CDR3 DNA: TGTGCCAGTAGTATCACAGGGGAATCTGGAAACACCATATATTTT. It encodes CASSITGESGNTIYF.

V gene TRBV27 combines with J gene TRBJ2-5; 7 positions match TRBD2. V gave up 6 bases and J gave up 3 bases; unmatched junction bases: 13. Germline V gene sequence: CDR1 MNHEY, CDR2 SMNVEV (reference sequence). The CDR3 runs 16 residues. The CDR3 DNA sequence: TGTGCCAGCAGCACGATAGGACTAGGACGAAAAGAGACCCAGTACTTC. Amino acid sequence: CASSTIGLGRKETQYF.

The chain employs TRBV19 and TRBJ2-5, with 8 bases matching TRBD2. The CDR3 sequence is 14 residues long. The trim removed 6 bases at V and 2 bases at J, leaving 5 bases unmatched. From germline, CDR1 is LNHDA and CDR2 SQIVND (reference sequence). The CDR3 DNA is TGTGCCAGTAGAGGCGGGGGGTCTCAAGAGACCCAGTACTTC. This encodes CASRGGGSQETQYF.

The chain has TRBV7-2 and TRBJ1-5, with a weak D call TRBD1 (5 bases). This CDR3 is built from 14 residues. Trimming cost V 1 base and J 6 bases, with 10 bases left between them. Germline V gene sequence: CDR1 SGHTA, CDR2 FQGNSA. The CDR3 sequence: CASSLGGTPQPQHF. The CDR3 DNA follows: TGTGCCAGCAGCTTAGGGGGGACCCCTCAGCCCCAGCATTTT.